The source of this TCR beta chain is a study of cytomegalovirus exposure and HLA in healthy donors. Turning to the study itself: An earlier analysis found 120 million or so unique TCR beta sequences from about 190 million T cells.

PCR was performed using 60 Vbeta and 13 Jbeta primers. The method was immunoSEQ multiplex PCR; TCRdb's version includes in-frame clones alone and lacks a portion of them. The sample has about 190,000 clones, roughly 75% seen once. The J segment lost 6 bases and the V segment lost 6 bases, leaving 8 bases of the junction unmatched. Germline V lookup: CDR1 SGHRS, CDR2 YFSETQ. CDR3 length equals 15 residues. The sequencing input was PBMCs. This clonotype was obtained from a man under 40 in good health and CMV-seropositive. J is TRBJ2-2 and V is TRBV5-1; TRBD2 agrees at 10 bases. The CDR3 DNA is TGCGCCAGCACTTCGCTAGCGGGAGCGGCCGGGGAGCTGTTTTTT. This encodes CASTSLAGAAGELFF.